These 4 T cell receptor beta chains were all obtained from the same sample, sequenced in a study of blood T cell repertoires in COVID-19. The method was immunoSEQ multiplex PCR; TCRdb's version includes in-frame clones alone and lacks a portion of them. The sample consists of about 210,000 clones, roughly nine tenths of them appearing once. Specimen: peripheral blood. The source is a woman aged 65 to 85 with acute or convalescent COVID-19.

The gene calls are TRBV18 and TRBJ1-4; 7 bases align to TRBD1. Germline V gene data show CDR1 as KGHSH and CDR2 as LQKENI. Trimming at V came to 2 bases and at J to 13 bases, leaving 4 bases not matched to a gene. The CDR3 spans 12 residues. The CDR3 DNA is TGTGCCAGCTCACCAGATCAGGGGGTACTGTTTTTT. Amino acids: CASSPDQGVLFF.

The chain combines TRBV9 with TRBJ1-3, with TRBD1 identical over 9 bases. Germline trimming cut 4 bases from V and 4 bases from J; bases unmatched to any gene: 6. CDR1 and CDR2 from the germline V gene are SGDLS and YYNGEE. The CDR3 consists of 15 residues. The CDR3 nucleotides are TGTGCCAGCAGCCCCCCAGGGACAGGGGGAAACACCATATATTTT. Translation gives CASSPPGTGGNTIYF.

The count of this clone is one. The rearrangement links TRBV3-1 (or the pseudogene TRBV3-2) to TRBJ1-5, with 7 bases matching TRBD1. The ends lost 6 bases at V and 4 bases at J; junction bases unmatched: 6. The germline gives CDR1 LGHDT, CDR2 YNNKEL (reference sequence). The CDR3 spans 14 residues. The CDR3 region is CASRPWTGNQPQHF. CDR3 DNA sequence: TGTGCCAGCAGGCCCTGGACAGGTAATCAGCCCCAGCATTTT.

This clone was detected once. The chain joins TRBV7-8 to TRBJ2-1; unclear D gene. This CDR3 region has 11 residues. Looked up from germline, CDR1 is SGHVS and CDR2 is FQNEAQ. The V end lost 2 bases, the J end lost 8 bases, and 4 bases lay between the germline ends. This chain's CDR3 is CASSLQDEQFF. CDR3 nucleotides: TGTGCCAGCAGCTTACAGGATGAGCAGTTCTTC.